This T cell receptor beta chain was sequenced in a study of blood T cell repertoires in COVID-19. Using immunoSEQ multiplex PCR, the repertoire was profiled, and TCRdb retains in-frame clones only, with some absent. The top ten hold 8% to 10% of the sample, which has more than 150,000 clones, 80% to 90% seen once. This TCR came from a man in his 60s with acute or convalescent COVID-19. Material: peripheral blood.

CDR3 in amino acids: CASSPGANQPQHF. In nucleotides, the CDR3 is TGTGCCAGCAGCCCTGGGGCGAATCAGCCCCAGCATTTT. This chain uses TRBV11-2 with TRBJ1-5; TRBD1 is a possible D gene (5 bases). This CDR3 region has 13 residues. Trimming stripped 5 bases from V and 4 bases from J, with 9 bases between. CDR1 and CDR2 from the germline V gene are SGHAT and FQNNGV.